The 27 T cell receptor beta chains below all came from one sample that was sequenced in a study of cytomegalovirus exposure and HLA in healthy donors. Vbeta (60) and Jbeta (13) primers were used in the PCR. Only in-frame clones appear in the TCRdb table, and some are missing; sequencing was by immunoSEQ multiplex PCR. The sample includes 170,000 or so clones, 70% to 80% of them seen just once. The sample was PBMCs. These receptors originate from a woman under 40 in good health and CMV-seropositive.

This clone turned up a few times. The J gene is TRBJ2-1, the V gene TRBV2, with 14 positions matching TRBD2. Germline CDR1 is SNHLY and CDR2 is FYNNEI. J lost 11 bases, V lost 1 base, and 7 bases had no gene match. This CDR3 region has 16 residues. The CDR3 region is CASSEGLAGGAQKQFF. The CDR3 nucleotides read TGTGCCAGCAGTGAAGGACTAGCGGGAGGGGCCCAAAAGCAGTTCTTC.

The rearrangement uses TRBV18 and TRBJ2-1; 10 nucleotides agree with TRBD2. CDR1 is KGHSH and CDR2 is LQKENI in the germline V gene. The V segment lost 3 bases and the J segment 5 bases; nucleotides outside the gene matches: 7. The CDR3 is made up of 16 amino acids. CDR3 in amino acids: CASSPLLAGVNNEQFF. The CDR3 DNA reads as TGTGCCAGCTCACCCCTCCTAGCGGGAGTGAACAATGAGCAGTTCTTC. Filled out from reference TRBV18 and TRBJ2-1, the complete variable domain reads NAGVMQNPRHLVRRRGQEARLRCSPMKGHSHVYWYRQLPEEGLKFMVYLQKENIIDESGMPKERFSAEFPKEGPSILRIQQVVRGDSAAYFCASSPLLAGVNNEQFFGPGTRLTVL.

Written as DNA, the CDR3 is TGTGCCAGCAGCTCCCGGGACAGGTCCTACGAGCAGTACTTC. Translating gives CASSSRDRSYEQYF. This chain joins TRBV7-6 and TRBJ2-7; 8 bases are shared with TRBD1. The CDR3 sequence is 14 residues long. Germline CDR1 and CDR2: SGHVS and FNYEAQ. V was clipped by 4 bases and J by 1 base; unmatched bases: 3.

This chain uses TRBV14 with TRBJ1-2, with TRBD1 as a possible D gene (5 bases). Trimming removed 1 base at V and 5 bases at J, with 14 bases between. This CDR3 contains 15 residues. CDR1 SGHDN and CDR2 FVKESK come from the germline V gene. Here the CDR3 DNA reads TGTGCCAGCAGCCAAGCGGGGGGTGTAGTTTATGGCTACACCTTC. Translating gives CASSQAGGVVYGYTF.

The chain recombines TRBV28 with TRBJ2-2; 10 bases map to TRBD1. Germline-derived CDR1 and CDR2 are MDHEN and SYDVKM. V shed 7 bases, J shed 6 bases, and the junction held 11 bases outside the gene matches. The CDR3 has 16 residues. This CDR3 is CASTPFDRGRSGELFF. The CDR3 bases are TGTGCCAGCACCCCGTTCGACAGGGGGCGATCCGGGGAGCTGTTTTTT.

This clone turned up a few times. The V call is TRBV6-5, the J call TRBJ2-1; 7 bases are shared with TRBD1. Germline V CDR1 and CDR2: MNHEY, SVGAGI. The length of the CDR3 is 15 residues. Trimming took 1 base from V and 9 from J; bases not matched to a gene: 9. The CDR3 protein is CASSYFTGTVGEQFF. Written as DNA, the CDR3 is TGTGCCAGCAGTTACTTTACCGGGACAGTTGGTGAGCAGTTCTTC.

This clone has a single count. The J gene is TRBJ1-3, the V gene TRBV6-1; D is ambiguous. Germline lookup yields CDR1 MNHNS and CDR2 SASEGT. CDR3 length equals 15 residues. With 4 bases removed from V and 0 bases from J, the gap between germline ends came to 10 bases. The CDR3 sequence is CASSVSPGSGNTIYF. In DNA, the CDR3 is TGTGCCAGCAGTGTTTCGCCAGGCTCTGGAAACACCATATATTTT.

V gene TRBV14 combines with J gene TRBJ1-5; 7 bases are a match to TRBD1. Per the germline V gene, CDR1 is SGHDN and CDR2 is FVKESK. With 10 bases clipped from V and 4 bases from J, the junction kept 13 bases outside the gene matches. CDR3 length equals 15 residues. The CDR3 loop is CAIDRGGTVNQPQHF. CDR3 in DNA: TGTGCCATAGATAGAGGCGGGACAGTGAATCAGCCCCAGCATTTT.

This clone was counted a single time. The junction shows a germline mismatch at one end, possibly a read error. The V call is TRBV6-9, the J call TRBJ1-4, with D perhaps matching TRBD1 (5 bases). This CDR3 spans 15 amino acids. Germline-derived CDR1 and CDR2 are MNHGY and SVAAGI. The CDR3 nucleotides are TGTGCCAGCAGCTATTGGGGCGAATCTTCGGTAAAACTGTTTTTT. This encodes CASSYWGESSVKLFF.

V and J are TRBV4-3 and TRBJ2-5, with TRBD2 as a possible D gene (6 bases). CDR1 is LGHNA and CDR2 is YSLEER in the germline V gene. The CDR3 spans 15 residues. V lost 1 base and J 4 bases, leaving 13 bases between the germline ends. The CDR3 is CASSQGPGVLETQYF. The CDR3 coding sequence is TGCGCCAGCAGCCAAGGCCCGGGGGTACTAGAGACCCAGTACTTC.

With respect to this clone: The junction does not match germline at one end; this may be a read error. The V and J genes are TRBV27 and TRBJ1-2; perhaps TRBD1 as D (5 bases). The germline gives CDR1 MNHEY, CDR2 SMNVEV (reference sequence). This CDR3 comprises 15 residues. In DNA form, the CDR3 reads TGTGCCAGCAGTTTATACCCGGGGGGGGGTTATGCCTACACCTTC. Translation gives CASSLYPGGGYAYTF.

V gene TRBV12-5 combines with J gene TRBJ2-1; maybe TRBD1 (6 bases). The V and J ends lost 2 bases and 8 bases respectively, with 16 bases between them. The CDR3 length is 15 residues. Germline V gene sequence: CDR1 LGHNT, CDR2 FRNRAP. The CDR3 nucleotides read TGTGCTAGTGGTTTGCTACAGGGCATTTGGCATGAGCAGTTCTTC. It encodes CASGLLQGIWHEQFF.

This clone occurred a few times. The rearrangement joins TRBV4-3 to TRBJ1-1, with a weak D call TRBD1 (6 bases). The CDR3 extends over 15 amino acids. With 0 bases removed from V and 4 bases from J, the gap between germline ends came to 12 bases. Germline V gene lookup returns CDR1 LGHNA and CDR2 YSLEER. The DNA of the CDR3 is TGCGCCAGCAGCCAAGATAGGGCCAGGGGCACTGAAGCTTTCTTT. It specifies CASSQDRARGTEAFF.

The V gene is TRBV10-3, the J gene TRBJ2-1; 10 positions match TRBD2. CDR3 length equals 15 residues. V shed 5 bases, J shed 7 bases, and the junction held 8 bases outside the gene matches. The germline V gene has CDR1 ENHRY and CDR2 SYGVKD. This chain's CDR3 is CAISNSGTSANEQFF. In DNA form, the CDR3 reads TGTGCCATCAGTAATTCCGGGACTAGCGCGAATGAGCAGTTCTTC.

With respect to this clone: This sample also contains other DNA sequences that code for the same CDR3. V gene TRBV9 combines with J gene TRBJ2-7; D is possibly TRBD2 (6 bases). This CDR3 has 14 residues. The V gene's germline CDR1 is SGDLS and CDR2 YYNGEE. The ends were cut back, 0 bases at V and 0 bases at J, with 7 bases in the middle. The CDR3 region is CASSVGGNSYEQYF. In nucleotides, the CDR3 is TGTGCCAGCAGCGTAGGCGGGAACTCCTACGAGCAGTACTTC.

This chain joins TRBV19 and TRBJ1-1; 9 nucleotides match TRBD1. The V segment lost 8 bases and the J segment 5 bases; nucleotides outside the gene matches: 9. This CDR3 is built from 14 residues. The germline CDR1 and CDR2 sequences are LNHDA and SQIVND (reference sequence). The CDR3 nucleotides read TGTGCCAGTCGGCCGGGACAGGGAGGGACTGAAGCTTTCTTT. This gives the protein CASRPGQGGTEAFF.

The J gene is TRBJ2-2, the V gene TRBV29-1; 8 nucleotides align to TRBD1. The CDR3 covers 13 residues. V trimming: 8 bases; J trimming: 2 bases; junction bases outside the gene matches: 4. CDR1 SQVTM and CDR2 ANQGSEA come from the germline V gene. The CDR3 spells CSPGQGNTGELFF. The CDR3 bases are TGCAGCCCAGGACAGGGAAACACCGGGGAGCTGTTTTTT.

This rearrangement joins TRBV20-1 to TRBJ2-1; D is unresolved. The CDR3 runs 10 residues. V dropped 8 bases and J dropped 7 bases, with 9 bases sitting between them. Germline CDR1 and CDR2: DFQATT and SNEGSKA (reference sequence). For the CDR3, the DNA is TGCAGTTCGCCGCAGAATGAGCAGTTCTTC. Translation gives CSSPQNEQFF.

The chain links TRBV29-1 to TRBJ2-1; a possible D gene is TRBD2 (7 bases). Germline-derived CDR1 and CDR2 are SQVTM and ANQGSEA. The CDR3 is 15 amino acids. Between the trimmed V and J ends, which lost 5 bases and 7 bases, there was a span of 21 bases. The chain's CDR3 is CSVTGGGGSPNEQFF. For the CDR3, the DNA is TGCAGCGTTACAGGAGGGGGGGGATCACCAAATGAGCAGTTCTTC.

The V and J genes are TRBV6-1 and TRBJ1-2; possibly TRBD1 for D (6 bases). The CDR3 sequence is 14 residues long. Germline CDR1 is MNHNS and CDR2 is SASEGT. The ends were cut back, 0 bases at V and 9 bases at J, with 14 bases in the middle. The CDR3 loop is CASSEAGGRLSYTF. In DNA, the CDR3 is TGTGCCAGCAGTGAAGCGGGGGGGCGGTTAAGCTACACCTTC.

V usage is TRBV7-8 and J usage is TRBJ2-7; maybe TRBD2 (5 bases). Trimming left V 7 bases short and J 0 bases short, with 19 bases between. The length of the CDR3 is 16 residues. CDR1 SGHVS and CDR2 FQNEAQ come from the germline V gene. The CDR3 DNA reads TGTGCCAGCAACCCGGGTAGTAGCGTGGGCTCCTACGAGCAGTACTTC. As protein: CASNPGSSVGSYEQYF.

The rearrangement links TRBV5-1 to TRBJ1-3; D gene unclear. V was shortened by 3 bases and J by 3 bases, with 13 bases between the two germline ends. The CDR3 covers 15 residues. Germline loops: CDR1 SGHRS, CDR2 YFSETQ. In DNA, the CDR3 is TGCGCCAGCAGCTCGGCCGGGTTTTTTGGAAACACCATATATTTT. It yields the protein CASSSAGFFGNTIYF.

The chain uses TRBV28 and TRBJ2-7; D is perhaps TRBD1 (6 bases). CDR1 MDHEN and CDR2 SYDVKM come from the germline V gene. Between the trimmed V and J ends, which lost 3 bases and 6 bases, there was a span of 12 bases. This CDR3 contains 13 residues. The CDR3 region is CASSLRTAFEQYF. CDR3 nucleotide sequence: TGTGCCAGCAGTTTGAGGACAGCCTTCGAGCAGTACTTC.

The DNA of the CDR3 is TGTGCCAGCAGCTTCCTTTACACTGAAGCTTTCTTT. Protein product: CASSFLYTEAFF. The chain carries TRBV5-6 and TRBJ1-1; D unresolved. V shed 2 bases and J shed 3 bases, with 5 bases lying between them. Germline assignment: CDR1 SGHDT and CDR2 YYEEEE. The CDR3 is made up of 12 amino acids.

The chain is built from TRBV10-2 and TRBJ2-2; D remains unclear. From germline, CDR1 is WSHSY and CDR2 SAAADI. The CDR3 is 14 residues long. Trimming stripped 0 bases from V and 4 bases from J, with 6 bases between. Here the CDR3 reads CASSESPGTGELFF. The CDR3 coding sequence is TGCGCCAGCAGTGAGTCCCCGGGCACCGGGGAGCTGTTTTTT.

This sequence joins TRBV18 and TRBJ2-3, with TRBD1 identical over 8 bases. V was clipped by 3 bases and J by 5 bases; unmatched bases: 16. The CDR3 is made up of 18 amino acids. Germline CDR1 reads KGHSH; CDR2 reads LQKENI. In nucleotides, the CDR3 is TGTGCCAGCTCACCCCTAGGGCAGGGGGCAATAAGTGGAGATACGCAGTATTTT. Residues: CASSPLGQGAISGDTQYF.

The chain is built from TRBV5-1 and TRBJ1-2; no definite D call. Germline V gene lookup returns CDR1 SGHRS and CDR2 YFSETQ. V was trimmed by 1 base and J by 2 bases, leaving 6 bases between them. The CDR3 length is 13 residues. This chain's CDR3 is CASSLNRNYGYTF. CDR3 DNA: TGCGCCAGCAGCTTGAACAGAAACTATGGCTACACCTTC.